This note documents a single T cell receptor (beta chain) sequence. What it recognizes is unknown. The authors ran a second PCR of about 6 to 11 cycles using a sample-barcoded 5' primer and a J-beta primer mix. TCRdb itself ran the 5' RACE reads through MiXCR, one entry per CDR3 protein. The table has 850,000 to 950,000 distinct CDR3 sequences, around 28% seen once. The sample belongs to a study of blood T cells in healthy people across ages. Study-wide points: Without sorted subsets, naive and antigen-experienced compartments could not be conclusively compared.

CDR3 length equals 19 residues. The V gene lost 0 bases and the J gene lost 5 bases, with 20 bases spanning the gap. The sequencing sample was made of blood. The source is a woman older than 75 in good health. The chain is built from TRBV23-1 and TRBJ2-6, with D possibly matching TRBD1 (5 bases). TRBV23-1 is flagged as an ORF with uncertain function. CDR3 DNA: TGCGCCAGCAGTCAATCGAGACAGACTCCAACCCGGCGGGCCAACGTCCTGACTTTC. Translation gives CASSQSRQTPTRRANVLTF.